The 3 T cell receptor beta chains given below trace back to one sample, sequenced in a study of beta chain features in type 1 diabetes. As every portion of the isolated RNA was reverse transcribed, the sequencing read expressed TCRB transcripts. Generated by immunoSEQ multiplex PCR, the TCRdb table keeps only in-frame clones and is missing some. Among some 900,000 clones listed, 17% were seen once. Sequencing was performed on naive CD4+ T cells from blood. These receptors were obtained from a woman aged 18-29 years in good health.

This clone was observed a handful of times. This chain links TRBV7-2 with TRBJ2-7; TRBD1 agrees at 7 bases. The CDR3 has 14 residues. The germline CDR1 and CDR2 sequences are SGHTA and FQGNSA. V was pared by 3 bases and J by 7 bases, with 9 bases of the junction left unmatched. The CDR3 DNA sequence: TGTGCCAGCAGCTTGACAGGGATAGCGAGGGAGCAGTACTTC. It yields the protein CASSLTGIAREQYF.

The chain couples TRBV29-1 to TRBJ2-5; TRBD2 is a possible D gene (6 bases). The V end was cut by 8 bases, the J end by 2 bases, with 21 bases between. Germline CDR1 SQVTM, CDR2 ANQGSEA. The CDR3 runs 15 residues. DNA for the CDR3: TGCAGCTATTGCGGGACTCCCGGGCAGCAAGAGACCCAGTACTTC. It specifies CSYCGTPGQQETQYF.

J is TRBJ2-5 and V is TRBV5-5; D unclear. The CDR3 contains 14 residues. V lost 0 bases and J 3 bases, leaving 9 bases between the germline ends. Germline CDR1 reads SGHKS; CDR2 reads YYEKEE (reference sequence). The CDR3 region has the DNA TGTGCCAGCAGCTTGGCACCGACGAAAGAGACCCAGTACTTC. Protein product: CASSLAPTKETQYF.